The 12 T cell receptor beta chains below were found in one sample sequenced in a study of T-cell memory formation after mild COVID-19. From the 5' RACE reads, TCRdb called clonotypes with MiXCR, one entry per CDR3 protein. The sample includes hundreds of thousands of distinct CDR3 sequences, about 15% seen only once; the top ten take around 22%. What was sequenced was PBMCs or a T cell subset sorted from them (not recorded which). The receptors stem from a young man who had mild COVID-19 (a few samples of this study predate the infection). Cell type and time point are not known.

This clonotype came up many times. The chain combines TRBV12-3 or TRBV12-4 with TRBJ2-3; 10 bases agree with TRBD1. This CDR3 has 13 residues. V was clipped by 7 bases and J by 6 bases; unmatched bases: 4. CDR3 amino acids: CASTKGQGDTQYF. CDR3 sequence (DNA): TGTGCCAGCACCAAGGGACAGGGGGATACGCAGTATTTT.

This clonotype occurred a few times. V gene TRBV10-3 combines with J gene TRBJ1-2; the D is unclear. There are 12 residues in the CDR3. From germline, CDR1 is ENHRY and CDR2 SYGVKD. V was shortened by 3 bases and J by 9 bases, with 11 bases between the two germline ends. CDR3 region: CAISDYPRSYTF. Here the CDR3 DNA reads TGTGCCATCAGTGATTACCCTCGGAGCTACACCTTC.

As to this clonotype: A clone one base away is much larger, so this may be a read error. The chain is built from TRBV18 and TRBJ1-1; possible D gene TRBD1, 5 bases. CDR3 length equals 12 residues. In germline, CDR1 is KGHSH, CDR2 LQKENI. Deletions cut 6 bases from V and 4 bases from J, with 9 bases between. Here the CDR3 reads CASSTRGTEAFF. Here the CDR3 DNA reads TGTGCCAGCTCCACGAGGGGCACTGAAGCTTTCTTT.

This clonotype was detected only a few times. The gene calls are TRBV13 and TRBJ2-5, with a possible D match to TRBD1 (5 bases). From germline, CDR1 is PRHDT and CDR2 FYEKMQ (reference sequence). Trimming left V 5 bases short and J 2 bases short, with 12 bases between. The CDR3 spans 14 residues. CDR3 nucleotide sequence: TGTGCCAGCAGCACACGACAGAAGCAAGAGACCCAGTACTTC. It codes for CASSTRQKQETQYF.

This clonotype was seen more than once but under ten times. The chain recombines TRBV14 with TRBJ1-6; possible D gene TRBD1, 5 bases. The germline V and J ends were trimmed by 3 bases and 12 bases, with 9 bases remaining between them. This CDR3 has 12 amino acids. CDR1 and CDR2 from the germline V gene are SGHDN and FVKESK. CDR3: CASSQGGLPLHF. The CDR3 nucleotides read TGTGCCAGCAGCCAGGGGGGGTTACCCCTCCACTTT.

Remarks on this clonotype: One end of the junction fails to match germline, which may point to a read error. The V and J genes are TRBV18 and TRBJ1-5; possible D gene TRBD1, 5 bases. The germline CDR1 and CDR2 sequences are KGHSH and LQKENI. This CDR3 is 18 amino acids long. Here the CDR3 reads CASSSLDGRGRGNQPKHF. CDR3 DNA sequence: TGTGCCAGCTCATCCCTCGATGGCCGGGGACGGGGCAATCAGCCCAAGCATTTT.

This clonotype was counted a few times. This chain uses TRBV11-1 with TRBJ2-1; D gene unclear. Germline V CDR1 and CDR2: SGHAT, FQDESV (reference sequence). V was trimmed by 5 bases and J by 7 bases, leaving 15 bases between them. The CDR3 contains 14 residues. In DNA form, the CDR3 reads TGTGCCAGCAGCGGACCGTACAAGGTGAATGAGCAGTTCTTC. Protein: CASSGPYKVNEQFF. The complete variable domain, with remaining parts taken from reference TRBV11-1 and TRBJ2-1, reads EAEVAQSPRYKITEKSQAVAFWCDPISGHATLYWYRQILGQGPELLVQFQDESVVDDSQLPKDRFSAERLKGVDSTLKIQPAELGDSAMYLCASSGPYKVNEQFFGPGTRLTVL.

This clonotype was detected ten times or more. The chain combines TRBV6-5 with TRBJ1-1, with TRBD1 matching over 8 bases. CDR3 length: 14 amino acids. Germline-derived CDR1 and CDR2 are MNHEY and SVGAGI. The junction had 6 bases not matched to a gene; V was cut back by 5 bases and J by 4 bases. CDR3: CASSGDRGFTEAFF. The CDR3 DNA reads as TGTGCCAGCAGTGGTGACAGGGGTTTCACTGAAGCTTTCTTT.

This clonotype was detected a few times. The genes are TRBV7-9 and TRBJ2-1, with D hard to call. V gave up 2 bases and J gave up 0 bases, with 11 bases separating them. Germline V gene lookup returns CDR1 SEHNR and CDR2 FQNEAQ (reference sequence). This CDR3 region has 16 residues. CDR3: CASSLTVQSSYNEQFF. CDR3 coding DNA: TGTGCCAGCAGCTTAACCGTCCAAAGCTCCTACAATGAGCAGTTCTTC.

This clonotype was counted between two and nine times. V gene TRBV9 combines with J gene TRBJ2-1, with D unclear. The length of the CDR3 is 15 residues. The germline V and J ends were trimmed by 4 bases and 0 bases, with 11 bases remaining between them. Germline V gene sequence: CDR1 SGDLS, CDR2 YYNGEE. The DNA of the CDR3 is TGTGCCAGCAGCCCGATCTATAGCTCCTACAATGAGCAGTTCTTC. This gives the protein CASSPIYSSYNEQFF.

In its sample, this clonotype was seen many times. CDR3 region: CASRRDTGDYGYTF. The CDR3 DNA sequence: TGTGCCAGCAGGCGGGATACAGGGGACTATGGCTACACCTTC. The V call is TRBV12-3 or TRBV12-4, the J call TRBJ1-2; 7 bases align to TRBD1. J lost 3 bases, V lost 6 bases, and 7 bases had no gene match. The CDR3 runs to 14 residues.

This clonotype was observed a few times. The DNA for the CDR3 is TGTGCCAGCAGTTTGGACCCGGGACTTGCGCAGTATTTT. Translation gives CASSLDPGLAQYF. The V call is TRBV12-3 or TRBV12-4, the J call TRBJ2-3; perhaps TRBD2 as D (6 bases). The CDR3 has 13 amino acids. Trimming left V 3 bases short and J 10 bases short, with 14 bases between.